This T cell receptor (beta chain) was obtained from a study of blood T cell repertoires in COVID-19. Produced via immunoSEQ multiplex PCR; TCRdb's table is partial and in-frame only. The repertoire includes 240,000 or so clones, 80% to 90% of them detected once, and about 5.9% sits in the top ten. The CDR3 runs 15 residues. Germline V gene sequence: CDR1 LGHDT, CDR2 YNNKEL (reference sequence). V lost 5 bases and J lost 4; bases outside the gene matches: 9. A single count supports this clone. This clonotype was sampled from a man aged 55-75 years with acute or convalescent COVID-19. The chain links TRBV3-1 (or the pseudogene TRBV3-2) to TRBJ2-7; TRBD2 matches at 9 bases. Sequencing used peripheral blood. In DNA form, the CDR3 reads TGTGCCAGCAGCGATGAAGCGGGAGGTCCTTACGAGCAGTACTTC. Translation gives CASSDEAGGPYEQYF.